The 3 T cell receptor beta chains presented below share a single source sample, sequenced in a study of blood T cell repertoires in COVID-19 (dated by TCRdb to 2020 to 2021). Receptor amplification or capture employed the immunoSEQ multiplex PCR assay. Sourced from immuneACCESS, this table was stored by TCRdb with only in-frame sequences that have V and J called. A share of the clones is absent; for the studies checked, an unresolved V gene accounts for under half, and the remainder has no known explanation. The sample profile shows about 250,000 clones; about nine tenths of them were found once. In total, the top ten clones hold about 6.3% of the sample. The source material was PBMCs or T cells enriched from blood (not recorded which). The receptors were sampled from a woman in her 30s with acute COVID-19.

This sequence joins TRBV27 and TRBJ2-3, with D uncertain. This CDR3 contains 12 residues. CDR1 is MNHEY, CDR2 SMNVEV, per germline (reference sequence). Trimming stripped 5 bases from V and 2 bases from J, with 5 bases between. CDR3 amino acids: CASSHSTDTQYF. The CDR3 nucleotides are TGTGCCAGCAGTCATTCCACAGATACGCAGTATTTT.

The V call is TRBV3-1 (or the pseudogene TRBV3-2), the J call TRBJ1-5; the D is unclear. V was cut by 1 base and J by 7 bases, with 5 bases left in between. This CDR3 region has 12 residues. The germline V gene has CDR1 LGHDT and CDR2 YNNKEL (reference sequence). The chain's CDR3 is CASSQGEQPQHF. The CDR3 region has the DNA TGTGCCAGCAGCCAAGGAGAGCAGCCCCAGCATTTT.

This rearrangement joins TRBV28 to TRBJ2-7; 7 bases are a match to TRBD1. After removal of 4 bases from V and 3 bases from J, the junction contained 3 bases not matched to a gene. The CDR3 loop spans 13 amino acids. The germline gives CDR1 MDHEN, CDR2 SYDVKM. The CDR3 here is CASSYRQGYEQYF. The CDR3 DNA follows: TGTGCCAGCAGTTACAGACAGGGCTACGAGCAGTACTTC.